The T cell receptor (beta chain) under discussion was sequenced for a study of CXCR3-negative and CXCR3-positive naive CD8 T cells. Study summary: The libraries yielded roughly 130 million TRB reads, about 1.5 +/- 0.3 million each.

The libraries of TRB cDNA were constructed through 5' RACE using UMI labels. TCRdb reprocessed the 5' RACE reads and stores each CDR3 protein as one record, lacking DNA. This repertoire comprises some 61,000 distinct CDR3 sequences; its ten largest clones make up about 4.4%. The sequenced sample consisted of naive CXCR3- CD8+ T cells from blood. Specified subset: CD45RO-CCR7+CD27+CD95- naive CD8+ T cells lacking CXCR3 (TNR3-). The clonotype was recovered from a human donor in good health. Some clones in this sample may be carry-over from other donors' samples.

CDR3 sequence reads: CASSPRDRAYEQYF. This chain joins TRBV7-9 and TRBJ2-7; lacking DNA, the TRBD1 call made by TCRdb goes unchecked. The germline V gene has CDR1 SEHNR and CDR2 FQNEAQ (reference sequence). The CDR3 totals 14 residues.